A single sample is the source of the 25 T cell receptor beta chains below, sequenced in a study of cytomegalovirus exposure and HLA in healthy donors. The PCR made use of 60 Vbeta and 13 Jbeta primers. Here immunoSEQ multiplex PCR was the method, and the copy in TCRdb shows in-frame clones only, minus some. The data show 250,000 to 350,000 clones, approximately 90% seen once. The sequenced sample was PBMCs. The receptors come from a man in his forties in good health and CMV-seropositive.

The chain joins TRBV21-1 to TRBJ2-3; TRBD1 was called by the table and not checked on the DNA. TRBV21-1 is shown as a pseudogene. The length of the CDR3 is 16 residues. CDR3 residues: CASTLSEGVSTDTQYF. The CDR3 nucleotides are TGTGCCAGCACCCTTTCCGAGGGGGTTAGCACAGATACGCAGTATTTT.

The genes are TRBV27 and TRBJ1-5; TRBD1 matches 8 bases. There are 14 residues in the CDR3. Germline V lookup: CDR1 MNHEY, CDR2 SMNVEV (reference sequence). V dropped 5 bases and J dropped 6; count of bases not matched to a gene: 6. For the CDR3, the DNA is TGTGCCAGCAGTCGGCAGGGGGCAGGTCAGCCCCAGCATTTT. Translating gives CASSRQGAGQPQHF.

The chain joins TRBV28 to TRBJ2-5; tentatively, D is TRBD1 (6 bases). The CDR3 has 14 amino acids. V gave up 2 bases and J gave up 3 bases, with 10 bases separating them. From germline, CDR1 is MDHEN and CDR2 SYDVKM. This CDR3 reads CASSLGGRKETQYF. The CDR3 nucleotides are TGTGCCAGCAGTTTAGGGGGCAGAAAAGAGACCCAGTACTTC.

This chain joins TRBV5-1 and TRBJ2-3, with 7 bases matching TRBD2. The CDR3 sequence is 20 residues long. With 0 bases clipped from V and 2 bases from J, the junction kept 18 bases outside the gene matches. Germline lookup yields CDR1 SGHRS and CDR2 YFSETQ. The CDR3 protein is CASSLALDGVWRENTDTQYF. In DNA, the CDR3 is TGCGCCAGCAGCTTGGCCCTGGACGGGGTCTGGCGGGAGAACACAGATACGCAGTATTTT.

This rearrangement joins TRBV13 to TRBJ2-1; 13 nucleotides line up with TRBD2. CDR1 and CDR2 from the germline V gene are PRHDT and FYEKMQ (reference sequence). The CDR3 is 19 residues long. V lost 5 bases, J lost 7 bases, and 17 bases stayed unmatched. In DNA form, the CDR3 reads TGTGCCAGCAGCCTAACCTGGGTGGGACTAGCGGGAAATAATAATGAGCAGTTCTTC. Encoded protein: CASSLTWVGLAGNNNEQFF.

The chain is built from TRBV29-1 and TRBJ1-1, with D maybe TRBD1 (5 bases). CDR1 is SQVTM, CDR2 ANQGSEA, per germline. The germline V and J ends were trimmed by 7 bases and 1 base, with 13 bases remaining between them. This CDR3 is 13 amino acids long. In DNA form, the CDR3 reads TGCAGCGGGCAGGGCAGGAGGAACACTGAAGCTTTCTTT. Its translation is CSGQGRRNTEAFF.

On this clone: Other DNA sequences of this sample code for an identical CDR3. The rearrangement links TRBV15 to TRBJ2-7; 8 nucleotides agree with TRBD2. The CDR3 has 13 residues. Germline loops: CDR1 LNHNV, CDR2 YYDKDF (reference sequence). V was clipped by 3 bases and J by 4 bases; unmatched bases: 2. The CDR3 loop is CATSRRGAYEQYF. The CDR3 DNA follows: TGTGCCACCAGCAGGCGGGGGGCTTACGAGCAGTACTTC.

The chain is built from TRBV4-3 and TRBJ2-5; no clear D. The V gene lost 2 bases and the J gene lost 5 bases, with 9 bases spanning the gap. This CDR3 has 13 residues. CDR1 is LGHNA and CDR2 is YSLEER in the germline V gene. The CDR3 region is CASSQYPVETQYF. The CDR3 nucleotides are TGCGCCAGCAGCCAATATCCCGTGGAGACCCAGTACTTC.

There are a few counts of this clone. V and J are TRBV30 and TRBJ2-7, with TRBD1 matching over 11 bases. This CDR3 contains 13 residues. Germline CDR1 and CDR2: GTSNPN and SVGIG (reference sequence). The J segment lost 12 bases and the V segment lost 2 bases, leaving 9 bases of the junction unmatched. Here the CDR3 DNA reads TGTGCCTGGAGTTCCGGGACAGGGGGTGGGGTGTACTTC. Its translation is CAWSSGTGGGVYF.

V is TRBV2 and J is TRBJ2-1; 8 bases agree with TRBD2. Germline trimming cut 3 bases from V and 0 bases from J; bases unmatched to any gene: 19. This CDR3 comprises 21 residues. Per the germline V gene, CDR1 is SNHLY and CDR2 is FYNNEI. CDR3 sequence (DNA): TGTGCCAGCAGTGATCCTTTGGGACTAGTAAGAAGGGGGAGCTCCTACAATGAGCAGTTCTTC. This translates into CASSDPLGLVRRGSSYNEQFF.

This chain links TRBV2 with TRBJ1-5, with TRBD1 matching over 7 bases. Germline V gene lookup returns CDR1 SNHLY and CDR2 FYNNEI. V gave up 6 bases and J gave up 1 base; unmatched junction bases: 6. The CDR3 loop spans 15 amino acids. The CDR3 sequence is CASSPQGTSNQPQHF. In DNA, the CDR3 is TGTGCCAGCAGCCCACAGGGGACGAGCAATCAGCCCCAGCATTTT.

The chain is built from TRBV28 and TRBJ2-7; a weak D match, TRBD1 (6 bases). Germline lookup yields CDR1 MDHEN and CDR2 SYDVKM. V dropped 5 bases and J dropped 1 base, with 18 bases sitting between them. The CDR3 contains 16 residues. This CDR3 reads CASSQLSGTLSYEQYF. The DNA for the CDR3 is TGTGCCAGCAGTCAACTCTCCGGGACACTATCCTACGAGCAGTACTTC.

The V call is TRBV5-1, the J call TRBJ2-3; the D gene is possibly TRBD2 (6 bases). This CDR3 is 16 amino acids long. The germline V gene encodes CDR1 SGHRS and CDR2 YFSETQ. The ends were cut back, 4 bases at V and 5 bases at J, with 20 bases in the middle. CDR3 sequence reads: CASSPGGTARGDTQYF. The CDR3 DNA reads TGCGCCAGCAGCCCAGGCGGGACTGCCCGTGGAGATACGCAGTATTTT.

This chain links TRBV7-2 with TRBJ2-7; 9 nucleotides agree with TRBD2. CDR3 length equals 15 residues. Per germline, CDR1 SGHTA and CDR2 FQGNSA. V gave up 1 base and J gave up 4 bases; unmatched junction bases: 5. CDR3 region: CASSLGGGLAYEQYF. CDR3 in DNA: TGTGCCAGCAGCTTAGGCGGGGGACTAGCTTACGAGCAGTACTTC.

Comments on this clone: Other nucleotide sequences from this sample produce the same CDR3. This chain uses TRBV7-3 with TRBJ2-7; 8 positions match TRBD2. The junction had 1 base not matched to a gene; V was cut back by 3 bases and J by 0 bases. The CDR3 is 14 residues long. In germline, CDR1 is SGHTA, CDR2 FQGTGA. The CDR3 sequence: CASSFGGGSYEQYF. The CDR3 bases are TGTGCCAGCAGCTTCGGGGGGGGCTCCTACGAGCAGTACTTC.

The chain combines TRBV18 with TRBJ1-1; tentatively, D is TRBD1 (6 bases). The V and J ends lost 4 bases and 0 bases respectively, with 12 bases between them. The CDR3 sequence is 15 residues long. Germline-derived CDR1 and CDR2 are KGHSH and LQKENI. The CDR3 protein is CASSRTGTMNTEAFF. In DNA, the CDR3 is TGTGCCAGCTCACGTACCGGGACAATGAACACTGAAGCTTTCTTT.

The CDR3 here is CASTLTSGDTQYF. CDR3 sequence (DNA): TGTGCCAGCACCCTGACTAGCGGAGATACGCAGTATTTT. The chain is built from TRBV28 and TRBJ2-3, with 9 bases aligning to TRBD2. Losses at the gene ends were 7 bases for V and 5 bases for J; bases not matched to a gene: 4. The CDR3 extends over 13 amino acids. CDR1 and CDR2 (germline): MDHEN, SYDVKM.

This chain links TRBV5-1 with TRBJ2-7, with a possible D match to TRBD1 (6 bases). CDR3 length: 15 residues. V lost 0 bases to trimming and J lost 2 bases, with 12 bases between them. CDR1 and CDR2 (germline): SGHRS, YFSETQ. The CDR3 DNA follows: TGCGCCAGCAGCTTGGGGGCAGGGGCCACCTACGAGCAGTACTTC. Translated, it gives CASSLGAGATYEQYF.

This chain links TRBV18 with TRBJ1-4, with D maybe TRBD1 (5 bases). Trimming stripped 1 base from V and 8 bases from J, with 11 bases between. CDR1 KGHSH and CDR2 LQKENI come from the germline V gene. This CDR3 comprises 14 residues. The CDR3 loop is CASSPLQGLEKLFF. CDR3 in DNA: TGTGCCAGCTCACCACTGCAGGGTCTCGAAAAACTGTTTTTT.

The DNA for the CDR3 is TGCGCCAGCAGCCCCCGGGAAGAGAACACCGGGGAGCTGTTTTTT. Encoded protein: CASSPREENTGELFF. The chain couples TRBV5-1 to TRBJ2-2; D is possibly TRBD2 (5 bases). Germline V gene data show CDR1 as SGHRS and CDR2 as YFSETQ. The V end lost 4 bases, the J end lost 1 base, and 11 bases lay between the germline ends. The CDR3 totals 15 residues.

The V gene is TRBV27, the J gene TRBJ2-7; a weak D match, TRBD1 (5 bases). This CDR3 spans 13 amino acids. With 6 bases removed from V and 0 bases from J, the gap between germline ends came to 9 bases. Germline V gene sequence: CDR1 MNHEY, CDR2 SMNVEV (reference sequence). For the CDR3, the DNA is TGTGCCAGCAGCTACAGGAGCTCCTACGAGCAGTACTTC. Translated: CASSYRSSYEQYF.

The chain has TRBV18 and TRBJ2-1; TRBD2 matches at 7 bases. CDR3 size: 14 residues. The ends lost 1 base at V and 5 bases at J; junction bases unmatched: 2. Germline V lookup: CDR1 KGHSH, CDR2 LQKENI. The CDR3 nucleotides read TGTGCCAGCTCACCACTAGCGGGCAACAATGAGCAGTTCTTC. Amino acids: CASSPLAGNNEQFF.

This clone was counted a few times. V usage is TRBV4-1 and J usage is TRBJ2-7; 11 bases agree with TRBD2. Germline V CDR1 and CDR2: MGHRA, YSYEKL. The CDR3 has 16 amino acids. With V trimmed by 1 base and J by 0 bases, 2 bases remained unmatched. The CDR3, as DNA: TGCGCCAGCAGCCAAGCGACTAGCGGGATCTCCTACGAGCAGTACTTC. Protein: CASSQATSGISYEQYF.

The chain combines TRBV9 with TRBJ1-2; D unresolved. The V end lost 4 bases, the J end lost 2 bases, and 6 bases lay between the germline ends. The CDR3 has 12 amino acids. The germline V gene encodes CDR1 SGDLS and CDR2 YYNGEE. DNA of the CDR3: TGTGCCAGCAGCCTAAGAAACTATGGCTACACCTTC. It yields the protein CASSLRNYGYTF. Using reference TRBV9 and TRBJ1-2 for the parts outside the CDR3, the full variable domain is DSGVTQTPKHLITATGQRVTLRCSPRSGDLSVYWYQQSLDQGLQFLIQYYNGEERAKGNILERFSAQQFPDLHSELNLSSLELGDSALYFCASSLRNYGYTFGSGTRLTVV.

This rearrangement joins TRBV4-3 to TRBJ2-7, with a weak D call TRBD1 (6 bases). Trimming stripped 3 bases from V and 0 bases from J, with 27 bases between. CDR1 is LGHNA and CDR2 is YSLEER in the germline V gene. The CDR3 spans 20 residues. The CDR3 region has the DNA TGCGCCAGCAGCCACGAAACTCGGGCGGAGAGCAGGGGCGCCTCCTACGAGCAGTACTTC. Amino acids: CASSHETRAESRGASYEQYF.